Below are 23 T cell receptor beta chains sequenced from a single sample in a study of T cell changes during pregnancy in multiple sclerosis. The protocol was immunoSEQ multiplex PCR, while the TCRdb copy is restricted to in-frame clones and leaves out a portion. This table has about 79,000 clones, over 85% appearing once. Source: peripheral blood, taken in the second trimester of pregnancy. These TCRs come from a female donor in good health, enrolled as a control in a pregnancy study.

This sequence joins TRBV10-3 and TRBJ2-3; 7 bases line up with TRBD2. Trimming at V came to 6 bases and at J to 0 bases, leaving 12 bases not matched to a gene. CDR1 and CDR2 from the germline V gene are ENHRY and SYGVKD. The CDR3 totals 17 residues. This CDR3 reads CAIRERGGKPSTDTQYF. CDR3 sequence (DNA): TGTGCCATCAGAGAGCGGGGTGGGAAACCTAGCACAGATACGCAGTATTTT.

The rearrangement links TRBV14 to TRBJ1-2, with D maybe TRBD1 (5 bases). The CDR3 totals 13 residues. From germline, CDR1 is SGHDN and CDR2 FVKESK. V was shortened by 5 bases and J by 5 bases, with 12 bases between the two germline ends. The CDR3 nucleotides are TGTGCCAGCAGCGGAGGGGCGACGTATGGCTACACCTTC. This codes for CASSGGATYGYTF.

The CDR3 loop is CASSQAVASGGLETQYF. Written as DNA, the CDR3 is TGCGCCAGCAGCCAAGCTGTGGCTAGCGGGGGGCTAGAGACCCAGTACTTC. The rearrangement joins TRBV4-3 to TRBJ2-5; TRBD2 matches at 11 bases. Per germline, CDR1 LGHNA and CDR2 YSLEER. With 1 base clipped from V and 4 bases from J, the junction kept 8 bases outside the gene matches. CDR3 length: 17 residues.

This chain joins TRBV7-9 and TRBJ1-6; 7 positions match TRBD1. With V trimmed by 5 bases and J by 1 base, 8 bases remained unmatched. CDR1 is SEHNR and CDR2 is FQNEAQ in the germline V gene (reference sequence). This CDR3 is built from 17 residues. The CDR3 bases are TGTGCCAGCAGCCAGGACAGGTGGAGTTCCTATAATTCACCCCTCCACTTT. Amino acids: CASSQDRWSSYNSPLHF.

The CDR3 here is CASSLATGVVNQPQHF. The CDR3 DNA sequence: TGTGCCAGCAGCTTAGCTACGGGGGTGGTCAATCAGCCCCAGCATTTT. This chain connects TRBV7-2 to TRBJ1-5, with a possible D match to TRBD1 (5 bases). CDR1 and CDR2 (germline): SGHTA, FQGNSA. CDR3 length: 16 residues. Trimming shortened V by 0 bases and J by 3 bases, and 12 bases separated the two germline ends.

CDR3: CASSKGGPGGGMNTEAFF. The CDR3 DNA reads TGTGCCAGCAGCAAGGGGGGCCCAGGGGGAGGCATGAACACTGAAGCTTTCTTT. This rearrangement joins TRBV5-8 to TRBJ1-1, with 7 bases lining up with TRBD1. V shed 4 bases and J 0 bases; nucleotides not matched to a gene: 15. The length of the CDR3 is 18 residues. The germline V gene encodes CDR1 SGHTS and CDR2 YDEGEE.

The chain uses TRBV5-1 and TRBJ1-2, with D uncertain. This CDR3 region has 13 residues. Germline CDR1 SGHRS, CDR2 YFSETQ. V was trimmed by 4 bases and J by 4 bases, leaving 11 bases between them. For the CDR3, the DNA is TGCGCCAGCAGCCCCGAAGGCGGCTATGGCTACACCTTC. Encoded protein: CASSPEGGYGYTF.

J is TRBJ2-6 and V is TRBV5-1; 11 bases are shared with TRBD1. Germline CDR1 SGHRS, CDR2 YFSETQ. This CDR3 is 19 amino acids long. V trimming: 0 bases; J trimming: 0 bases; junction bases outside the gene matches: 5. The CDR3 sequence is CASSLDRTGGDSGANVLTF. In DNA, the CDR3 is TGCGCCAGCAGCTTGGACCGGACAGGGGGCGACTCTGGGGCCAACGTCCTGACTTTC.

V is TRBV11-2 and J is TRBJ2-7; D is perhaps TRBD1 (5 bases). This CDR3 is 18 amino acids long. Germline V CDR1 and CDR2: SGHAT, FQNNGV. V lost 0 bases, J lost 2 bases, and 20 bases lay in between. Here the CDR3 reads CASSLEGQGQFVTYEQYF. CDR3 nucleotide sequence: TGTGCCAGCAGCTTAGAGGGGCAGGGTCAATTTGTTACCTACGAGCAGTACTTC.

V gene TRBV5-1 combines with J gene TRBJ2-3; TRBD2 agrees at 8 bases. Germline CDR1 is SGHRS and CDR2 is YFSETQ. J gave up 6 bases and V 0 bases, and 9 bases lay outside the gene matches. The CDR3 length is 16 residues. CDR3 sequence: CASSLAGAGGSDTQYF. The CDR3 bases are TGCGCCAGCAGCTTGGCCGGGGCGGGGGGCTCGGATACGCAGTATTTT.

The chain is built from TRBV4-2 and TRBJ1-2, with D unresolved. This CDR3 is 15 amino acids long. Germline V lookup: CDR1 LGHNA, CDR2 YNFKEQ. V lost 0 bases and J lost 4, with 12 bases in between. The DNA of the CDR3 is TGTGCCAGCAGCCAAGATCGGGGTCCTGGCTATGGCTACACCTTC. Amino acid sequence: CASSQDRGPGYGYTF.

V usage is TRBV7-9 and J usage is TRBJ2-7, with TRBD1 matching over 9 bases. This CDR3 is built from 15 residues. Germline CDR1 reads SEHNR; CDR2 reads FQNEAQ (reference sequence). J was trimmed by 6 bases and V by 2 bases; bases with no gene match: 8. CDR3 nucleotides: TGTGCCAGCAGCTTACCAGGACAGGGGAGACCCGAGCAGTACTTC. Translation: CASSLPGQGRPEQYF.

The chain links TRBV19 to TRBJ1-3; TRBD1 is a possible D gene (5 bases). The length of the CDR3 is 14 residues. Germline CDR1 and CDR2: LNHDA and SQIVND (reference sequence). V was pared by 6 bases and J by 4 bases, with 13 bases between. The CDR3 spells CASRAGKAGNTIYF. In nucleotides, the CDR3 is TGTGCCAGTAGAGCAGGGAAAGCAGGAAACACCATATATTTT.

The chain combines TRBV7-2 with TRBJ1-4, with no clear D. The V gene lost 1 base and the J gene lost 2 bases, with 8 bases spanning the gap. Germline V gene sequence: CDR1 SGHTA, CDR2 FQGNSA. CDR3 length: 15 amino acids. CDR3 sequence reads: CASSLEPWTNEKLFF. The CDR3 region has the DNA TGTGCCAGCAGCTTAGAGCCCTGGACTAATGAAAAACTGTTTTTT.

The rearrangement joins TRBV5-1 to TRBJ1-2, with TRBD1 as a possible D gene (6 bases). The V and J ends lost 0 bases and 0 bases respectively, with 12 bases between them. Germline CDR1 and CDR2: SGHRS and YFSETQ. There are 16 residues in the CDR3. In DNA, the CDR3 is TGCGCCAGCAGCTTGGGGACAGCCAGCTCTAACTATGGCTACACCTTC. The encoded protein is CASSLGTASSNYGYTF.

The gene calls are TRBV6-6 and TRBJ1-4, with 7 bases lining up with TRBD1. The CDR3 runs 14 residues. Per the germline V gene, CDR1 is MNHNY and CDR2 is SVGAGI (reference sequence). Losses at the gene ends were 5 bases for V and 5 bases for J; bases not matched to a gene: 5. For the CDR3, the DNA is TGTGCCAGCAGTAAAAGGGGGCGGAATGAAAAACTGTTTTTT. Amino acids: CASSKRGRNEKLFF.

The chain employs TRBV9 and TRBJ1-1, with a tentative D call TRBD1 (5 bases). This CDR3 is built from 13 residues. Trimming shortened V by 0 bases and J by 11 bases, and 14 bases separated the two germline ends. Germline loops: CDR1 SGDLS, CDR2 YYNGEE. CDR3 bases: TGTGCCAGCAGCGTAGTTTGGGGGGGAAGGGCTTTCTTT. This codes for CASSVVWGGRAFF. The full variable domain, completed using reference TRBV9 and TRBJ1-1, is DSGVTQTPKHLITATGQRVTLRCSPRSGDLSVYWYQQSLDQGLQFLIQYYNGEERAKGNILERFSAQQFPDLHSELNLSSLELGDSALYFCASSVVWGGRAFFGQGTRLTVV.

J is TRBJ2-7 and V is TRBV6-5, with 9 positions matching TRBD1. This CDR3 region has 15 residues. V dropped 5 bases and J dropped 5; count of bases not matched to a gene: 10. Germline V CDR1 and CDR2: MNHEY, SVGAGI. In DNA form, the CDR3 reads TGTGCCAGCAGTCTCCACAGGGGGCTAGTGAACGAGCAGTACTTC. This gives the protein CASSLHRGLVNEQYF.

The V call is TRBV5-4, the J call TRBJ1-2; unclear D gene. In germline, CDR1 is SGHNT, CDR2 YYREEE (reference sequence). V gave up 0 bases and J gave up 4 bases, with 10 bases separating them. The CDR3 has 14 amino acids. The CDR3 DNA reads as TGTGCCAGCAGCTTGGGTCAAGAGTTCTATGGCTACACCTTC. Amino acids: CASSLGQEFYGYTF.

The chain has TRBV15 and TRBJ2-7; tentative D call: TRBD1 (5 bases). Germline CDR1 LNHNV, CDR2 YYDKDF (reference sequence). V was clipped by 3 bases and J by 3 bases, with 12 bases between them. The length of the CDR3 is 14 residues. CDR3 bases: TGTGCCACCAGCAGCGGCAGGGAAAGCTACGAGCAGTACTTC. Protein: CATSSGRESYEQYF.

The rearrangement joins TRBV2 to TRBJ1-1; unclear D gene. Germline CDR1 reads SNHLY; CDR2 reads FYNNEI. Trimming removed 3 bases at V and 0 bases at J, with 11 bases between. CDR3 length equals 15 residues. This CDR3 is CASSDSSGMNTEAFF. CDR3 nucleotide sequence: TGTGCCAGCAGTGATTCTTCCGGGATGAACACTGAAGCTTTCTTT. Supplemented by reference TRBV2 and TRBJ1-1, the full variable domain reads EPEVTQTPSHQVTQMGQEVILRCVPISNHLYFYWYRQILGQKVEFLVSFYNNEISEKSEIFDDQFSVERPDGSNFTLKIRSTKLEDSAMYFCASSDSSGMNTEAFFGQGTRLTVV.

This sequence joins TRBV2 and TRBJ1-6; D perhaps matches TRBD1 (6 bases). Trimming shortened V by 6 bases and J by 4 bases, and 25 bases separated the two germline ends. The CDR3 length is 19 residues. CDR1 and CDR2 (germline): SNHLY, FYNNEI. The CDR3 DNA reads TGTGCCAGCAGCCTATATTCCCGCCCAGGGGTCTTATATAATTCACCCCTCCACTTT. This translates into CASSLYSRPGVLYNSPLHF.

The chain couples TRBV5-6 to TRBJ2-6; 8 bases align to TRBD2. V shed 1 base, J shed 0 bases, and the junction held 6 bases outside the gene matches. This CDR3 contains 18 residues. Looked up from germline, CDR1 is SGHDT and CDR2 is YYEEEE. The CDR3, as DNA: TGTGCCAGCAGCTTGATCGGGGGGGGATACTCTGGGGCCAACGTCCTGACTTTC. The encoded protein is CASSLIGGGYSGANVLTF.